This entry describes one TCR beta chain. The authors ran the assay at deep level. Each cell subset's genomic DNA was divided evenly among several immunoSEQ plates. Assay used: immunoSEQ multiplex PCR; TCRdb lists only in-frame clones, some missing. The sample holds about 2.4 million clones, approximately 93% seen once. This sample was taken from a study of shared clonotypes between healthy human individuals. Study context: Donors had three CD4 naive, three CD4 memory, two CD8 naive and one CD8 memory plate apiece.

Trimming cost V 3 bases and J 6 bases, with 12 bases left between them. Germline V gene sequence: CDR1 SGDLS, CDR2 YYNGEE. The CDR3 sequence is 14 residues long. This receptor was identified in a man aged 18-30 years in good health. Some clones in this sample may be carry-over from other donors' samples. The rearrangement links TRBV9 to TRBJ1-4; weak D call: TRBD1 (5 bases). Material for sequencing was naive CD4+ T cells from PBMCs. Regarding subset: CD45RA+ positively selected. In DNA, the CDR3 is TGTGCCAGCAGCGGACCCGGGACCCATGAAAAACTGTTTTTT. It translates to CASSGPGTHEKLFF.